This T cell receptor beta chain came from a study of Japanese encephalitis immunity and Zika vaccine responses (dated by TCRdb to the early 2020s). Broadly, across the study: Each included participant got alum-adjuvanted ZPIV three times, at weeks 0, 4 and 28, with every dose being 5.0 ug. TCR repertoires were also analyzed from three flavivirus-naive individuals at weeks 2, 6 and 52 after starting ZPIV vaccination. The study tested whether CD4 T cell responses to the Zika vaccine were shaped by prior Japanese encephalitis virus (JEV) or yellow fever virus (YFV) vaccination. The ZIKV peptides, 15-mers that overlapped by 11 residues, were chosen for containing NetMHCpan/NetMHCII-predicted epitopes with affinity below 50 nM. For stimulations, either ZIKV structural-protein peptide pools divided into flavivirus-conserved and non-conserved sets or JEV or YFV peptides matching the pre-vaccination were used. A two-dose regimen of JEV vaccine (IXIARO), with doses given 28 days apart, was administered to about 13 participants two to three months before the first ZPIV dose. Twelve participants received one dose of YFV vaccine (YF-VAX) before ZPIV, and fewer than ten participants were flavivirus-naive. For TCR sequencing, six or seven representative participants were selected from each pre-vaccination group, and samples were taken at week 0 (after pre-vaccination, before ZPIV) and at week 52. Summary of the overall study and its limitations: Because there were not enough samples, the peptide pools could not be deconvoluted, which meant the specific peptides behind the cross-reactive responses went unidentified. Only a few individuals showed CD8 T cell responses to the ZIKV peptide pools, and those responses were of very low magnitude. Higher repertoire similarity across time-points and stimulations was observed in JEV-pre-vaccinated donors than in YFV-pre-vaccinated donors, indicating that more clonotypes were common to ZIKV and JEV stimulation. The samples grouped by participant and showed no similarity across individuals, which suggests that no public TCRs were detected. In JEV-pre-vaccinated donors, the repertoire richness of CD4 T cells responding to conserved ZIKV epitopes dropped significantly after ZPIV. Only a subset of trial participants with three doses and adequate samples was analyzed, not the entire vaccinated cohort.

This clonotype is termed medium-sized (0.01 to 0.1%). Base qualities are not at hand, and no much larger clone is one base apart. Library method: 5' RACE. Before sequencing, the TCRbeta libraries were pooled in amounts proportional to the number of cells sorted for each library. RNAzol RT was used to extract total RNA from the sorted cells, and cDNA was then synthesized using an oligo(dT) primer together with a template-switching oligo. The TCRbeta V-CDR3-J region was amplified by PCR between a SMARTer oligo primer and a TCRbeta constant-region primer using Kapa HiFi. A second PCR attached Illumina adaptors and sample-specific index barcodes, followed by HighPrep bead cleanup and Bioanalyzer confirmation of a band of roughly 650 bp. Libraries were sequenced on an Illumina MiSeq with 2x151 bp paired-end reads. Per the original workflow: An in-house Java program demultiplexed the reads, while MiXCR assigned TCRbeta annotations and counted clonotypes. Repertoire overlap was assessed with Morisita-Horn indices from the R package vegan, and UPGMA clustering and Circos plots of recurring clonotypes were generated. Shannon diversity and richness were each normalized to the maximum value possible given the input cell numbers, so the resulting values fell between 0 and 1. MUSCLE was used to align CDR3beta sequences, SeqinR to compute distances, and R to plot multidimensional scaling. TCRdb passed the public sequencing reads through fastp at Q25 and MiXCR, retaining productive beta sequences. Rows with a matching CDR3 protein are joined into one entry that keeps the most common DNA and genes. TCRdb's processing, not the authors', yielded these V and J calls. Here the sample has about 210 distinct CDR3 sequences; 3.8% occur a single time. The ten largest make up about 38% of the sample.

PBMCs were labeled with CellTrace CFSE and were cultured for about six days in RPMI containing about 8% human serum plus peptide pools at around 1 ug/mL each. Unfixed proliferating CD4 T cells were sorted on a BD FACSAria as live CD56-CD19-CD16-CD3+CD4+ CFSE-low cells. The enrolled adults were healthy, and microneutralization screening showed them to be seronegative for ZIKV, JEV, YFV, DENV and WNV. The samples were taken from a phase 1, double-blinded, randomized, placebo-controlled trial testing an alum-adjuvanted Zika purified-inactivated virus (ZPIV) vaccine. Peripheral blood mononuclear cells were isolated by standard procedure and were kept frozen in liquid nitrogen until use. The CDR3 runs 13 amino acids, cysteine and phenylalanine included. Only the CDR3 part of the read is kept: 39 bases, read in frame from the first base. According to the germline V gene, CDR1 reads SNHLY and CDR2 reads FYNNEI. Relative to germline, V is 3 bases shorter and J is 2 bases shorter, with 6 bases between their ends.

The TCR originated in an adult woman who received an inactivated Zika virus vaccine. The V and J segments used are TRBV2 and TRBJ2-3, with no confidently assigned D gene. The material was antigen-activated CD4+ T cells from blood, cultured, obtained during a Zika inactivated vaccine study. The DNA sequence is given as TGTGCCAGCAGTGAGCCGTTCACAGATACGCAGTATTTT. Translation gives CASSEPFTDTQYF.